The 2 T cell receptor beta chains in this list originate from one sample, sequenced in a study of T cells after yellow fever vaccination. Via MiXCR, TCRdb re-called the 5' RACE reads, giving one row per CDR3 protein. Altogether around 610,000 distinct CDR3 sequences are present, about 13% being singletons, with the ten largest covering over 12%. The sequencing here drew on PBMCs, taken on the day of the yellow fever booster vaccination. The receptors shown here come from a man under 40 who received the YFV17D yellow fever vaccine.

The chain carries TRBV23-1 and TRBJ2-7, with TRBD1 matching over 8 bases. TRBV23-1 is an ORF; its function is uncertain. After removal of 8 bases from V and 7 bases from J, the junction contained 7 bases not matched to a gene. CDR3 size: 12 residues. This CDR3 reads CASWDRSGEQYF. CDR3 nucleotide sequence: TGCGCCAGCTGGGACAGGTCGGGGGAGCAGTACTTC.

In this sample, this clonotype turned up a few times. This chain uses TRBV6-6 with TRBJ2-1, with 7 nucleotides matching TRBD1. The trim removed 11 bases at V and 7 bases at J, leaving 11 bases unmatched. Germline assignment: CDR1 MNHNY and CDR2 SVGAGI (reference sequence). The CDR3 spans 13 residues. This CDR3 reads CALGQGVWNEQFF. CDR3 nucleotide sequence: TGTGCCCTGGGCCAGGGGGTGTGGAATGAGCAGTTCTTC.